This T cell receptor (beta chain) was recovered during a study of OX40 agonist ivuxolimab in advanced cancers. Whole-study findings and limits: Antigen specificity was not determined for the expanded peripheral T cells.

TCRdb's copy holds only in-frame clones and misses some; the assay was immunoSEQ multiplex PCR. The repertoire holds more than 100,000 clones, with 90% as singletons. Trimming cost V 6 bases and J 3 bases; bases outside gene matches: 7. This CDR3 contains 16 residues. Germline V gene data show CDR1 as SNHLY and CDR2 as FYNNEI. Note on this clone: The antigen is not known.

The genes are TRBV2 and TRBJ1-3, with 11 bases lining up with TRBD1. The origin of this receptor is an adult with an advanced solid tumor such as melanoma, head and neck, liver or kidney cancer. The specimen was CD4+ or CD8+ T cells sorted from blood, collected in a trial of the OX40 agonist ivuxolimab. Here the CDR3 reads CASRRGQGGSGNTIYF. The CDR3 DNA sequence: TGTGCCAGCAGGAGGGGACAGGGGGGAAGTGGAAACACCATATATTTT.